This T cell receptor beta chain emerged from a study of CD8 T cells in ankylosing spondylitis (dated by TCRdb to the late 2010s). Describing the broader study: T cell receptor beta repertoires were profiled in healthy donors and ankylosing spondylitis patients so that disease-linked TCR variants could be found. In total, the full study cohort was made up of roughly 100 healthy donors and approximately 27 ankylosing spondylitis patients. Peripheral blood was sampled, and synovial fluid was additionally collected from ankylosing spondylitis patients.

The listed sequencing device is Illumina HiSeq 2500. Quantitative 5'-RACE with molecular barcodes was the method used to prepare the TCR beta libraries. Concerning the study's data processing: To identify disease-linked TCR variants, a new computational method was used, one built on a probabilistic model of VDJ rearrangement. TCRdb reanalyzed the raw reads on its own, using fastp at Q25 for trimming and MiXCR for clone calling, and kept in-frame beta chains. Merged by CDR3 protein, the rows form single entries marked with the most common genes and DNA. These V and J calls are TCRdb output, not the study's own analysis. Here the sample has 350,000 to 450,000 distinct CDR3 sequences; 26% occur a single time. The ten largest clones represent roughly 0.9% of the sample. Notes on this clonotype: Its antigen remains unidentified. No qualities accompany the bases; no much larger clone lies one base away.

The CDR3 contains 11 residues, cysteine and phenylalanine counted. CDR3 DNA is the only sequence kept; it has 33 bases, read in frame from the first base. V drops 4 bases and J drops 10 bases, leaving 8 bases in between. Here is what the overall study found, with its caveats: Some motif variants had previously been reported in the synovial fluid and blood of reactive arthritis patients, which suggests shared mechanisms of disease initiation. In peripheral blood, the disease-linked clones were found at relatively low frequencies and had a CD8+ phenotype. According to the report, matched synovial fluid samples from ankylosing spondylitis patients were significantly enriched for the disease-linked clones. Blood from ankylosing spondylitis patients appeared to be characterized by a TCR beta motif made up of about 8 highly homologous amino acid variants.

Sequencing was performed on blood, either unsorted or a sorted T cell fraction (not recorded which). The V and J segments used are TRBV12-3 or TRBV12-4 and TRBJ2-1; the D gene is possibly TRBD1, with 5 bases matching. The TCR originated in a male donor with ankylosing spondylitis. The DNA sequence is TGTGCCAGCAGTTCATGGGGCGAGCAGTTCTTC. Its protein reads: CASSSWGEQFF.